This T cell receptor beta chain was profiled in a study of radiation and T cells in renal cell carcinoma. Broader study findings: Top tumor clonotypes rose in blood 2 weeks post-radiation, then contracted.

Time point meaning: blood 2 weeks post-SBRT. The treatment here: 15 Gy SBRT to primary tumor, nephrectomy 4 weeks later. The V gene lost 4 bases and the J gene lost 8 bases, with 15 bases spanning the gap. This CDR3 comprises 14 residues. Per germline, CDR1 LGHNA and CDR2 YSLEER. As regards this clone: The antigen is not known.

Using immunoSEQ multiplex PCR, the repertoire was profiled, and TCRdb retains in-frame clones only, with some absent. The table shows about 26,000 clones, with 81% occurring only once. The specimen comprised blood, sampled from a patient whose treatment included radiotherapy and nephrectomy. The V and J genes are TRBV4-3 and TRBJ2-1; tentatively, D is TRBD2 (5 bases). The receptor's source is a man between 60 and 75 years old with renal cell carcinoma. This CDR3 is CASSRGWTEDEQFF. The CDR3 DNA sequence: TGCGCCAGCAGCCGAGGATGGACTGAGGATGAGCAGTTCTTC.